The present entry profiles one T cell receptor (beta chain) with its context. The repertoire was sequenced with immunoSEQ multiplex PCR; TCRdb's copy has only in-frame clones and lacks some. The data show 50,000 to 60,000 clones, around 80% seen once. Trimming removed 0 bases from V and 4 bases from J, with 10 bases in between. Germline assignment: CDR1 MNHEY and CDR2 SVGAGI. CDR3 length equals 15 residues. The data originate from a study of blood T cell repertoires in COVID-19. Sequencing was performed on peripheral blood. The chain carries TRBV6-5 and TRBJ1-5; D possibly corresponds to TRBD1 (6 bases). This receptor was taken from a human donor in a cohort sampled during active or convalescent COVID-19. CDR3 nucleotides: TGTGCCAGCAGTTACTCTGGGGGGGCAAATCAGCCCCAGCATTTT. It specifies CASSYSGGANQPQHF.